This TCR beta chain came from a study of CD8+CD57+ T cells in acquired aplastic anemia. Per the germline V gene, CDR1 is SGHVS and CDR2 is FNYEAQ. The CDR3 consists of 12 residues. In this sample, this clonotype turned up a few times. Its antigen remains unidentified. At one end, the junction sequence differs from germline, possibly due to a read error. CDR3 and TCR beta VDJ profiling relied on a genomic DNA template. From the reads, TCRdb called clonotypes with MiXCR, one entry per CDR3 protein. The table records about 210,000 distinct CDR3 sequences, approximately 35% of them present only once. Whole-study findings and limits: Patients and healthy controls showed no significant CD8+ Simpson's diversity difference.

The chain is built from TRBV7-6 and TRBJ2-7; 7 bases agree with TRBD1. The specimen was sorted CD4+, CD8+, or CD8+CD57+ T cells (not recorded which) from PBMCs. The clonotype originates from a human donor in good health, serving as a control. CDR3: CATSWTGDEQYF. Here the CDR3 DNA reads TGTGCCACCAGCTGGACAGGAGACGAGCAGTACTTC.